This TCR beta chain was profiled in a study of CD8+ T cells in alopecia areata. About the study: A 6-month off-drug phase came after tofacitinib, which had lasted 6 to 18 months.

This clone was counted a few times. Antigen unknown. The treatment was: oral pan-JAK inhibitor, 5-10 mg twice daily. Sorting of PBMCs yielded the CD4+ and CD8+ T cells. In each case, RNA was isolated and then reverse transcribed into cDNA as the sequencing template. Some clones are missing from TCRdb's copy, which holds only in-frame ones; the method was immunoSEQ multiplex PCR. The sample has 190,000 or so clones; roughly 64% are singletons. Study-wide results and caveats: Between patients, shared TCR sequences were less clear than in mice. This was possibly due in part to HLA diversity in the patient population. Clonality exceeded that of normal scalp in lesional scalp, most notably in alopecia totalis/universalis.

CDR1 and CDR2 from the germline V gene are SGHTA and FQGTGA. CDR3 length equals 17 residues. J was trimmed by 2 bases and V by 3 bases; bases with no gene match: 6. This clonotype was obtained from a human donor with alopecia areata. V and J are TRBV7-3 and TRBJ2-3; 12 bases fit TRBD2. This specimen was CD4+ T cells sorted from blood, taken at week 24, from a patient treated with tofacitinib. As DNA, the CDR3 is TGTGCCAGCAGCTTGACCCCTAGCGGGGGGGTCACAGATACGCAGTATTTT. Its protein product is CASSLTPSGGVTDTQYF.